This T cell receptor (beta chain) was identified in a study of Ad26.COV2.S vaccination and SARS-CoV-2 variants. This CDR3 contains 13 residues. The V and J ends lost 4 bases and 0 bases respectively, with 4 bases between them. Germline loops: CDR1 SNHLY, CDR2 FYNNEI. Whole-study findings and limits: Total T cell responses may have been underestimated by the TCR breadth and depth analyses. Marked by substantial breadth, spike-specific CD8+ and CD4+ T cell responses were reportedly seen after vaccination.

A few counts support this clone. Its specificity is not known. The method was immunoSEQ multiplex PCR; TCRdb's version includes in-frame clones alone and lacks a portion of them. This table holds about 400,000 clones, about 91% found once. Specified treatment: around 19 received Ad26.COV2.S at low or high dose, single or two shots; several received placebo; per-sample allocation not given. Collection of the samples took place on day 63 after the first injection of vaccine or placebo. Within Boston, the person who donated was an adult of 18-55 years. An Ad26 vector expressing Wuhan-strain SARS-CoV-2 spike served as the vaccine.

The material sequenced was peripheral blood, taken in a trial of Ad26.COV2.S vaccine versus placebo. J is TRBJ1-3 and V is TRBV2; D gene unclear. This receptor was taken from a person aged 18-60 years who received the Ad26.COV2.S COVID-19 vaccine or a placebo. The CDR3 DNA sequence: TGTGCCAGCAGTGGTAGCTCTGGAAACACCATATATTTT. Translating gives CASSGSSGNTIYF.